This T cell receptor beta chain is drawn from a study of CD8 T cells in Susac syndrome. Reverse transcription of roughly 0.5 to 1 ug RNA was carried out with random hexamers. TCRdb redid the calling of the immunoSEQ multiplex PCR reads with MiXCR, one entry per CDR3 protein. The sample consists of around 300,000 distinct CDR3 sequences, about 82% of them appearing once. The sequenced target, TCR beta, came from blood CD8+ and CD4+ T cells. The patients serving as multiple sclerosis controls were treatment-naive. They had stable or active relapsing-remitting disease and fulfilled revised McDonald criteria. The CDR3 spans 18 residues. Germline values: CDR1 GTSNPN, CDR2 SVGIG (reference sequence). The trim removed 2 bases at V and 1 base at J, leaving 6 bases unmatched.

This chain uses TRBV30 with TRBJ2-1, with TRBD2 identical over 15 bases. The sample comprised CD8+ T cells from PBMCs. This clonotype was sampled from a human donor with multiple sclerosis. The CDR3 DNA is TGTGCCTGGAGTCTTGGACTAGCGGGAGGGGGGTCCTACAATGAGCAGTTCTTC. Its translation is CAWSLGLAGGGSYNEQFF.